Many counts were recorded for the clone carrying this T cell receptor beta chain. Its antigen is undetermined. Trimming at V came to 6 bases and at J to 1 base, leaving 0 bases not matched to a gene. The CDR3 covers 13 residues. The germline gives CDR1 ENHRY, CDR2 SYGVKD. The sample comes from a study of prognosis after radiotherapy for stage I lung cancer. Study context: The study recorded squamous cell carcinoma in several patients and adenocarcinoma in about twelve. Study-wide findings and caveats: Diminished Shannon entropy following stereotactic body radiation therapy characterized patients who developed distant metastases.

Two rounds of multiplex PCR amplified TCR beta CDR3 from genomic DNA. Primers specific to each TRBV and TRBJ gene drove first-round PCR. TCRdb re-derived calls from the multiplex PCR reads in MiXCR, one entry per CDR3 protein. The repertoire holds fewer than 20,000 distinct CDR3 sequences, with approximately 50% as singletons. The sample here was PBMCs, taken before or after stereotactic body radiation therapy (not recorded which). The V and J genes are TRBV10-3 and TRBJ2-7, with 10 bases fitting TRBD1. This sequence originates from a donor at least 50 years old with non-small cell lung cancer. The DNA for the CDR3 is TGTGCCATCAGGGGACAGGGGTCCTACGAGCAGTACTTC. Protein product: CAIRGQGSYEQYF.